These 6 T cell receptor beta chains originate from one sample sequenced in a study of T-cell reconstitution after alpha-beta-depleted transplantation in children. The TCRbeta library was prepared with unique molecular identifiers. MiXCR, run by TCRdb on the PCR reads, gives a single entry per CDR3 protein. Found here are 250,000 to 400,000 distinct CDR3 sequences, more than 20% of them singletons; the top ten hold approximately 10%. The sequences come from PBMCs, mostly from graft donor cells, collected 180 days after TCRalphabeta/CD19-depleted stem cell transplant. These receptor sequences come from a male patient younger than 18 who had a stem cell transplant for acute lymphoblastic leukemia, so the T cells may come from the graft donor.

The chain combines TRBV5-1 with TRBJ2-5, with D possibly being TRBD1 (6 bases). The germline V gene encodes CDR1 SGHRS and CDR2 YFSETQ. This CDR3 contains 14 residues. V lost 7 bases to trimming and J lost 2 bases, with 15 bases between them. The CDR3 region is CASSMGASQETQYF. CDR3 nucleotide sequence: TGCGCCAGCTCAATGGGGGCCTCACAAGAGACCCAGTACTTC. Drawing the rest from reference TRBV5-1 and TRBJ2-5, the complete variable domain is KAGVTQTPRYLIKTRGQQVTLSCSPISGHRSVSWYQQTPGQGLQFLFEYFSETQRNKGNFPGRFSGRQFSNSRSEMNVSTLELGDSALYLCASSMGASQETQYFGPGTRLLVL.

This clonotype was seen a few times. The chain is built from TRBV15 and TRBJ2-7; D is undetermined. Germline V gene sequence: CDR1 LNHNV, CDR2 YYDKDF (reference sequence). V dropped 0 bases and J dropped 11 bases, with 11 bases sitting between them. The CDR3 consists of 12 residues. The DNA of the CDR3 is TGTGCCACCAGCAGAGATAGTTTTGCCGAGTACTTC. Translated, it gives CATSRDSFAEYF.

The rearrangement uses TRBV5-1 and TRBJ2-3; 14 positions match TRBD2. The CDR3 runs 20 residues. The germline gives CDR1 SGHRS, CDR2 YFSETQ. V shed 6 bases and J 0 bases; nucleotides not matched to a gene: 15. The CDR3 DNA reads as TGCGCCAGCAACTTCCAAATCGGGACTAGCGGGAGTTTTAGCACAGATACGCAGTATTTT. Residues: CASNFQIGTSGSFSTDTQYF.

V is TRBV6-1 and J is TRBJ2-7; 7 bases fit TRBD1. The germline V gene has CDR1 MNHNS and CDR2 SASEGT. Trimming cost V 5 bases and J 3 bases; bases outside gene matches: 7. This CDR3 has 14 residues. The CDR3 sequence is CASSRATGSYEQYF. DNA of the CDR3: TGTGCCAGCAGTCGTGCGACAGGGAGCTACGAGCAGTACTTC.

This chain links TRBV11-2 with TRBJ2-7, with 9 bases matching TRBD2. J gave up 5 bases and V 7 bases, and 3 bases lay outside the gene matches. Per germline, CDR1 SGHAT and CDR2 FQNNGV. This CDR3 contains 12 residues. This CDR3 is CASTAGGNEQYF. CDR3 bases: TGTGCCAGCACAGCGGGAGGTAACGAGCAGTACTTC.

The DNA for the CDR3 is TGCAGTGCTAGTGCGACAGGGCAACCCTACGAGCAGTACTTC. This codes for CSASATGQPYEQYF. The chain uses TRBV20-1 and TRBJ2-7, with 7 bases aligning to TRBD1. The CDR3 covers 14 residues. V dropped 3 bases and J dropped 2; count of bases not matched to a gene: 7. Germline CDR1 and CDR2: DFQATT and SNEGSKA (reference sequence).